This is a list of T cell receptor beta chains from one sample in a study of blood T cell repertoires in COVID-19. Sequenced by immunoSEQ multiplex PCR; TCRdb stores in-frame clones only, minus some. The table records approximately 74,000 clones, approximately 83% of them present only once. The sample taken for sequencing was peripheral blood. The origin of the receptors is a man older than 75 with active or convalescent COVID-19. Each CDR3 is given with its conserved first and last residue. D genes are given only for firm matches. The listing skips clone size in some rows; elsewhere it reads once, few, many or a size class.

clone_size j_call d_call v_call cdr3_nt cdr3_aa
- TRBJ2-2 - TRBV7-8 TGTGCCAGCACTTTTAGCACCGGGGAGCTGTTTTTT CASTFSTGELFF
- TRBJ1-5 - TRBV6-2/TRBV6-3 TGTGCCAGCAGTTATTCGGCAGGGGCTTTGGGCAATCAGCCCCAGCATTTT CASSYSAGALGNQPQHF
- TRBJ1-6 - TRBV3-1/TRBV3-2 TGTGCCAGCAGCCCTGGCGGGGGACGGAACTATAATTCACCCCTCCACTTT CASSPGGGRNYNSPLHF
- TRBJ2-7 - TRBV5-4 TGTGCCAGCAGCTTCGGCCCCAGACAGGAAATCTACGAGCAGTACTTC CASSFGPRQEIYEQYF
- TRBJ1-4 TRBD1 TRBV19 TGTGCCAGTAGCATCGGGACAGGGAGGAATGAAAAACTGTTTTTT CASSIGTGRNEKLFF
- TRBJ2-1 - TRBV27 TGTGCCAGCAGTTTAAGTGGGCTAGCGACCTACAATGAGCAGTTCTTC CASSLSGLATYNEQFF
- TRBJ2-7 TRBD1 TRBV11-3 TGTGCCAGCAGCTCGAGGACAGGGACCGCCGGGGACGAGCAGTACTTC CASSSRTGTAGDEQYF
once TRBJ2-4 - TRBV11-3 TGTGCCAGCAGCTTAGTTTTTCAGGACATAGCCAAAAACATTCAGTACTTC CASSLVFQDIAKNIQYF
- TRBJ1-1 TRBD1 TRBV28 TGTGCCAGCAGTTTGGGGACAGGGGGCGGGTTTTCTGAAGCTTTCTTT CASSLGTGGGFSEAFF
- TRBJ1-2 - TRBV7-6 TGTGCCAGCAGCCTTAACTATGGCTACACCTTC CASSLNYGYTF
- TRBJ1-4 - TRBV19 TGTGCCAGTAGTATCTCCCAGGATCTAGCCGAAAAACTGTTTTTT CASSISQDLAEKLFF
- TRBJ2-1 - TRBV5-1 TGCGCCAGCGCCAGGACGGGGGGCTCCAATGAGCAGTTCTTC CASARTGGSNEQFF
- TRBJ2-5 - TRBV4-1 TGCGCCAGCAGCCAAGATGGGGCAGGGCAAGAGACCCAGTACTTC CASSQDGAGQETQYF
- TRBJ2-7 - TRBV7-2 TGTGCCAGCAGCTCCAGGTGGGCCACCTACGAGCAGTACTTC CASSSRWATYEQYF
- TRBJ2-1 TRBD2 TRBV27 TGTGCCAGCAGTCGCAGGACTAGCGGGGGGGCCTCCTACAATGAGCAGTTCTTC CASSRRTSGGASYNEQFF
- TRBJ2-1 TRBD2 TRBV19 TGTGCCAGTAGTCCCCGGGTAGCGGGAAACAATGAGCAGTTCTTC CASSPRVAGNNEQFF
- TRBJ2-3 - TRBV5-1 TGCGCCAGCAATTGGGGGGGGCTCACAGATACGCAGTATTTT CASNWGGLTDTQYF
- TRBJ2-2 TRBD2 TRBV10-3 TGTGCCGCCTCCGGTCTAGCGGGGAACACCGGGGAGCTGTTTTTT CAASGLAGNTGELFF
- TRBJ2-1 TRBD1 TRBV5-1 TGCGCCAGCAGCTTTGTTCAGGGGGCAACGTACTACAATGAGCAGTTCTTC CASSFVQGATYYNEQFF
few TRBJ2-7 - TRBV5-1 TGCGCCAGCAGCTTGGAGGCAGGGGCGTCCTACGAGCAGTACTTC CASSLEAGASYEQYF
- TRBJ2-7 - TRBV18 TGTGCCAGCCAACAGGGAGCGTACGAGCAGTACTTC CASQQGAYEQYF
- TRBJ2-7 TRBD2 TRBV19 TGTGCCAGTAGTATGGGAGGGTTGCCCTACGAGCAGTACTTC CASSMGGLPYEQYF
- TRBJ2-2 TRBD1 TRBV10-2 TGCGCCAGCAGTGAAACCGGGACAGGGGACACCGGGGAGCTGTTTTTT CASSETGTGDTGELFF
- TRBJ2-7 - TRBV5-5 TGTGCCAGCAGCGGAGGGGACCTCCTGGGGGAGCAGTACTTC CASSGGDLLGEQYF
- TRBJ2-3 TRBD2 TRBV11-2 TGTGCCAGCCAGCGGGAGGGCCTAACAGATACGCAGTATTTT CASQREGLTDTQYF
- TRBJ1-4 - TRBV27 TGTGCCAGCAGTCCGCGGACAGTAACTAATGAAAAACTGTTTTTT CASSPRTVTNEKLFF
few TRBJ1-2 - TRBV5-1 TGCGCCAGCAGCTTGGACCCAGGGGCGTCGAACTATGGCTACACCTTC CASSLDPGASNYGYTF
- TRBJ1-1 TRBD1 TRBV3-1/TRBV3-2 TGTGCCAGCAGCCAAGAGGGGATGGGGACAGGGAGGATAGCTGAAGCTTTCTTT CASSQEGMGTGRIAEAFF
- TRBJ1-4 - TRBV5-8 TGTGCCAGCAGCTTAGGGAGGGTTCGGGAAGAAAAACTGTTTTTT CASSLGRVREEKLFF
- TRBJ2-2 TRBD2 TRBV19 TGTGCCAGTAGTATAGGGGGAGGCGGGAGCACCGGGGAGCTGTTTTTT CASSIGGGGSTGELFF
few TRBJ2-5 - TRBV18 TGTGCCAGCTCACGTGGCTGGGGGCGAGAGACCCAGTACTTC CASSRGWGRETQYF
once TRBJ2-7 - TRBV10-2 TGCGCCAGCAGAGCAGGGAACGAGCAGTACTTC CASRAGNEQYF
- TRBJ1-1 TRBD1 TRBV10-3 TGTGCCATCAGTGGCGGACAGGGGGGGCAAATGAACACTGAAGCTTTCTTT CAISGGQGGQMNTEAFF
few TRBJ2-5 TRBD2 TRBV30 TGTGCCTGGAGTGTCCAGCGGGGGGGCTGGGAGACCCAGTACTTC CAWSVQRGGWETQYF
- TRBJ2-5 - TRBV6-5 TGTGCCAGCAGTTACTCGTCAGGGTGGGAGACCCAGTACTTC CASSYSSGWETQYF
- TRBJ1-2 TRBD1 TRBV30 TGTGCCTGGAGTGCCCGTTGGCAGGGGGGATATGGCTACACCTTC CAWSARWQGGYGYTF
- TRBJ1-5 TRBD1 TRBV28 TGTGCCAGCAGTACGACAGGGAACGGCAATCAGCCCCAGCATTTT CASSTTGNGNQPQHF
- TRBJ2-5 TRBD2 TRBV6-5 TGTGCCAGCAGTTCTCCTCGGACTAGCGGGGGAGAGACCCAGTACTTC CASSSPRTSGGETQYF
- TRBJ2-7 TRBD2 TRBV7-6 TGTGCCAGCAGCTCCGCCCCGACTAGCCAGGGCTACGAGCAGTACTTC CASSSAPTSQGYEQYF
- TRBJ2-7 TRBD1 TRBV6-2/TRBV6-3 TGTGCCAGCAGTTACAGGGGACAGGGGTTTGGCGAGCAGTACTTC CASSYRGQGFGEQYF
- TRBJ1-2 - TRBV24-1 TGTGCCACCAGTGGTGTCGTAATAACTATGGGCTACACCTTC CATSGVVITMGYTF